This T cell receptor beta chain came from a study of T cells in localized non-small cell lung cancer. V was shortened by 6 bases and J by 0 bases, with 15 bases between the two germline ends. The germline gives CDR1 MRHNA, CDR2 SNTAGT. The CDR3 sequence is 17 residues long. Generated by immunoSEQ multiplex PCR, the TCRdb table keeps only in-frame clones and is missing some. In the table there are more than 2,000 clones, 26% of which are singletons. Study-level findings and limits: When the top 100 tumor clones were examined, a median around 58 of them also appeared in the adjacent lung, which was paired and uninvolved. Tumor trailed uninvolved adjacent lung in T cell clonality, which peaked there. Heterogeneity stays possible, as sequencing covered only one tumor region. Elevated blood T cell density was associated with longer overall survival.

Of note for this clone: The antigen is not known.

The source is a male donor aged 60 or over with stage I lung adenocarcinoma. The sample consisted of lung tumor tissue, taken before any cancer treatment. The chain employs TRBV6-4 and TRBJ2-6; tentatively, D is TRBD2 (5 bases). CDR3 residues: CASSPSGVSSGANVLTF. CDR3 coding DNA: TGTGCCAGCAGCCCCTCCGGGGTCAGCTCTGGGGCCAACGTCCTGACTTTC.